The sample holds a few counts of the clone carrying this TCR beta chain. Its antigen is still unknown. The data are from a study of T cells in localized non-small cell lung cancer. This table comes from immunoSEQ multiplex PCR, and its TCRdb copy is limited to in-frame clones, with some not included. The data show 5,500 to 7,000 clones, around 43% seen once. Findings of the study overall: Measurement of T cell clonality placed uninvolved adjacent lung highest, above the level in tumor.

This CDR3 contains 16 residues. Sequencing used lung tumor tissue, obtained before any cancer treatment. The sequence came from a woman aged 35 to 70 with stage II squamous cell lung carcinoma. This chain links TRBV6-7 with TRBJ1-5, with 7 bases fitting TRBD1. TRBJ2-3 explains the end of the DNA better; the J call may be wrong. TRBV6-7 is known as an ORF, though its function is uncertain. The CDR3 here is CASSYPDRTRHQPQYF. CDR3 coding DNA: TGTGCCAGCAGTTACCCGGACAGGACTCGCCATCAGCCCCAGTATTTT.